These 21 T cell receptor beta chains originate from one sample sequenced in a study of shared clonotypes between healthy human individuals. Assay used: immunoSEQ multiplex PCR; TCRdb lists only in-frame clones, some missing. The sample contains about 2.2 million clones, just under 95% of which appear only once. The naive CD8 population came from CD45RO-negative cells selected for CCR7, without terminally differentiated effector memory CD45RA+ cells. Sequences were obtained from naive CD8+ T cells from PBMCs. The receptors derive from a young man in good health. Some clones in this sample may be carry-over from other donors' samples.

This chain uses TRBV23-1 with TRBJ2-7; D ambiguous. TRBV23-1 is reported as an ORF; its role is uncertain. The CDR3 is made up of 14 amino acids. V was shortened by 1 base and J by 3 bases, with 10 bases between the two germline ends. The CDR3 region is CASSQFRQGYEQYF. The CDR3 coding sequence is TGCGCCAGCAGTCAATTTCGGCAAGGCTACGAGCAGTACTTC.

This clone is a singleton in its sample. The V and J genes are TRBV27 and TRBJ2-3; 9 bases map to TRBD2. Germline V CDR1 and CDR2: MNHEY, SMNVEV (reference sequence). After removal of 10 bases from V and 2 bases from J, the junction contained 16 bases not matched to a gene. The CDR3 covers 17 residues. This chain's CDR3 is CATKDLAGATVTDTQYF. DNA for the CDR3: TGTGCCACCAAAGATTTAGCGGGAGCGACCGTCACAGATACGCAGTATTTT.

This sequence joins TRBV7-8 and TRBJ2-1; 9 nucleotides agree with TRBD1. The CDR3 covers 13 residues. V was clipped by 5 bases and J by 8 bases; unmatched bases: 4. CDR1 SGHVS and CDR2 FQNEAQ come from the germline V gene. In nucleotides, the CDR3 is TGTGCCAGCAGCCCCCGGACAGGGGATGAGCAGTTCTTC. It is translated as CASSPRTGDEQFF.

The V call is TRBV14, the J call TRBJ2-5; 7 nucleotides line up with TRBD1. The CDR3 runs to 13 residues. The trim removed 7 bases at V and 5 bases at J, leaving 7 bases unmatched. CDR1 is SGHDN, CDR2 FVKESK, per germline. The CDR3 DNA follows: TGTGCCAGCAACAAACAGGGGTGGGAGACCCAGTACTTC. As protein: CASNKQGWETQYF. Using reference TRBV14 and TRBJ2-5 for the parts outside the CDR3, the full variable domain is EAGVTQFPSHSVIEKGQTVTLRCDPISGHDNLYWYRRVMGKEIKFLLHFVKESKQDESGMPNNRFLAERTGGTYSTLKVQPAELEDSGVYFCASNKQGWETQYFGPGTRLLVL.

This clone has just one count. The chain is built from TRBV7-9 and TRBJ2-2; D might be TRBD1 (5 bases). Germline CDR1 reads SEHNR; CDR2 reads FQNEAQ (reference sequence). The V end was cut by 5 bases, the J end by 8 bases, with 15 bases between. The CDR3 spans 14 residues. The CDR3 here is CASSGLGAQGELFF. Written as DNA, the CDR3 is TGTGCCAGCAGCGGGCTAGGGGCTCAGGGGGAGCTGTTTTTT.

Concerning this clone: A much more abundant neighbour one base away suggests this may be a read error. Within the sample, other DNA sequences also encode this same CDR3. J is TRBJ2-1 and V is TRBV9, with 9 bases identical to TRBD2. The CDR3 extends over 15 amino acids. The ends lost 0 bases at V and 4 bases at J; junction bases unmatched: 2. The germline V gene encodes CDR1 SGDLS and CDR2 YYNGEE. The CDR3 is CASSVGLADYNEQFF. CDR3 nucleotides: TGTGCCAGCAGCGTAGGACTAGCGGATTACAATGAGCAGTTCTTC.

This chain's CDR3 is CASTLGPGGDTEAFF. As DNA, the CDR3 is TGCGCCAGCACCCTTGGACCAGGGGGGGACACTGAAGCTTTCTTT. The gene calls are TRBV5-1 and TRBJ1-1; TRBD1 aligns across 7 bases. The CDR3 is made up of 15 amino acids. Germline V gene lookup returns CDR1 SGHRS and CDR2 YFSETQ. The V gene end was trimmed by 6 bases and the J gene end by 3 bases; junction bases not matched to a gene: 11.

On this clone itself: A read error may explain this, as a much larger clone is one base away. The identical CDR3 is also encoded by other nucleotide sequences in the sample. The chain uses TRBV7-9 and TRBJ2-7; D is ambiguous. This CDR3 contains 11 residues. Trimming cost V 5 bases and J 0 bases, with 2 bases left between them. The germline CDR1 and CDR2 sequences are SEHNR and FQNEAQ (reference sequence). CDR3 amino acids: CASSVSYEQYF. The DNA of the CDR3 is TGTGCCAGCAGCGTCTCCTACGAGCAGTACTTC.

Only one count was recorded for this clone. Other nucleotide sequences from this sample produce the same CDR3. The CDR3 region is CASSFGQGMNTEAFF. CDR3 bases: TGTGCCAGCAGCTTTGGACAGGGCATGAACACTGAAGCTTTCTTT. The V gene is TRBV7-9, the J gene TRBJ1-1; 8 positions match TRBD1. The V and J ends lost 3 bases and 0 bases, in that order; junction bases with no gene match: 3. CDR3 length: 15 residues. Looked up from germline, CDR1 is SEHNR and CDR2 is FQNEAQ (reference sequence).

The chain recombines TRBV27 with TRBJ1-5; D remains ambiguous. V gave up 3 bases and J gave up 7 bases, with 16 bases separating them. The CDR3 sequence is 15 residues long. CDR1 is MNHEY and CDR2 is SMNVEV in the germline V gene (reference sequence). For the CDR3, the DNA is TGTGCCAGCAGTTTCGTACCACTCGCGTCACAGCCCCAGCATTTT. Its protein is CASSFVPLASQPQHF.

The chain is built from TRBV11-2 and TRBJ2-2; TRBD1 matches at 12 bases. Looked up from germline, CDR1 is SGHAT and CDR2 is FQNNGV. V lost 5 bases, J lost 5 bases, and 15 bases stayed unmatched. CDR3 length: 19 residues. CDR3 amino acids: CASSPDGTGGFWWTGELFF. The CDR3 DNA sequence: TGTGCCAGCAGCCCAGACGGGACAGGGGGCTTCTGGTGGACCGGGGAGCTGTTTTTT.

CDR3 protein: CSSKGGDGYTF. The CDR3, as DNA: TGCAGCTCGAAAGGAGGAGATGGCTACACCTTC. The chain recombines TRBV29-1 with TRBJ1-2; D gene unclear. The CDR3 runs 11 residues. Germline CDR1 is SQVTM and CDR2 is ANQGSEA. V lost 8 bases and J lost 6, with 13 bases in between.

Notes on this clone: Other DNA sequences of this sample code for an identical CDR3. The chain employs TRBV9 and TRBJ1-2; TRBD1 matches 8 bases. The CDR3 consists of 14 residues. The junction had 3 bases not matched to a gene; V was cut back by 0 bases and J by 5 bases. The germline V gene encodes CDR1 SGDLS and CDR2 YYNGEE. The CDR3 reads CASSVGQGAYGYTF. The CDR3 bases are TGTGCCAGCAGCGTAGGCCAGGGGGCGTATGGCTACACCTTC.

This clone was recorded once. This same CDR3 is encoded by further DNA sequences in the sample. V gene TRBV7-9 combines with J gene TRBJ2-1, with TRBD2 identical over 7 bases. The V segment lost 4 bases and the J segment 1 base; nucleotides outside the gene matches: 4. The CDR3 sequence is 15 residues long. The germline CDR1 and CDR2 sequences are SEHNR and FQNEAQ (reference sequence). CDR3 coding DNA: TGTGCCAGCAGCTCCCCGGGGGGATCCTACAATGAGCAGTTCTTC. Amino acid sequence: CASSSPGGSYNEQFF.

This rearrangement joins TRBV4-2 to TRBJ2-3, with a weak D call TRBD2 (6 bases). V was shortened by 4 bases and J by 2 bases, with 16 bases between the two germline ends. Per germline, CDR1 LGHNA and CDR2 YNFKEQ. The CDR3 consists of 16 residues. The CDR3 bases are TGTGCCAGCAGCCCTGCCGTGGGGAGGAACACAGATACGCAGTATTTT. It yields the protein CASSPAVGRNTDTQYF.

The genes are TRBV28 and TRBJ2-7, with TRBD1 as a possible D gene (6 bases). In germline, CDR1 is MDHEN, CDR2 SYDVKM. V was clipped by 5 bases and J by 0 bases, with 14 bases between them. CDR3 size: 15 residues. CDR3 sequence: CASSPGVYASYEQYF. DNA for the CDR3: TGTGCCAGCAGTCCAGGGGTGTACGCCTCCTACGAGCAGTACTTC.

The gene calls are TRBV21-1 and TRBJ2-4; the D call in the table, TRBD1, was not verified against the DNA. TRBV21-1 is deemed a pseudogene. The CDR3 sequence is 20 residues long. CDR3 nucleotides: TGTGCCAGCAGCACGTCCCCTCCCCGCGGGACAGTGCAAGCCAAAAACATTCAGTACTTC. It specifies CASSTSPPRGTVQAKNIQYF.

This rearrangement joins TRBV28 to TRBJ1-3; the D gene is possibly TRBD1 (5 bases). V lost 4 bases to trimming and J lost 0 bases, with 16 bases between them. The length of the CDR3 is 17 residues. The germline V gene has CDR1 MDHEN and CDR2 SYDVKM. The CDR3 region has the DNA TGTGCCAGCAGTTCCCCTCGGGACGGAGTCTCTGGAAACACCATATATTTT. It yields the protein CASSSPRDGVSGNTIYF.

The chain combines TRBV18 with TRBJ2-3, with D perhaps given as TRBD1 or TRBD2 (6 bases each). The CDR3 length is 15 residues. The V gene's germline CDR1 is KGHSH and CDR2 LQKENI. The V end lost 6 bases, the J end lost 0 bases, and 13 bases lay between the germline ends. The CDR3 is CASSPGAISTDTQYF. The CDR3 nucleotides are TGTGCCAGCTCCCCGGGGGCGATTAGCACAGATACGCAGTATTTT.

The chain couples TRBV7-8 to TRBJ1-5, with D perhaps TRBD1 (5 bases). V lost 4 bases, J lost 5 bases, and 18 bases lay in between. This CDR3 region has 16 residues. Germline V gives CDR1 SGHVS, CDR2 FQNEAQ. The CDR3 is CASSSTLGGRYQPQHF. CDR3 coding DNA: TGTGCCAGCAGCTCCACTCTGGGGGGGAGGTATCAGCCCCAGCATTTT.

V usage is TRBV27 and J usage is TRBJ1-2, with D perhaps TRBD1 (5 bases). The CDR3 runs to 14 residues. Germline V lookup: CDR1 MNHEY, CDR2 SMNVEV (reference sequence). Trimming took off 5 bases at V and 4 bases at J, with 14 bases between the two ends. This CDR3 is CASSQGDRRYGYTF. DNA for the CDR3: TGTGCCAGCAGTCAAGGGGACCGGCGCTATGGCTACACCTTC.